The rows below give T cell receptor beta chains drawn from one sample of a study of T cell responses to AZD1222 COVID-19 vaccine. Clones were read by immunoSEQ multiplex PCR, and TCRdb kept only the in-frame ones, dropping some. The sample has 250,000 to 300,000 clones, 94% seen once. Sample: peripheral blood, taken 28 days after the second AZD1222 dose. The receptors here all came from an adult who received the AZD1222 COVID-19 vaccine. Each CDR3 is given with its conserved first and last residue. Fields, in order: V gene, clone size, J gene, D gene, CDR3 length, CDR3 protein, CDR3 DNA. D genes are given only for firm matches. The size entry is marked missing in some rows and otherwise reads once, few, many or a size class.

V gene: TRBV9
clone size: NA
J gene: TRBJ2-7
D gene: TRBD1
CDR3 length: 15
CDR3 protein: CASSARQGSEYEQYF
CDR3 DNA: TGTGCCAGCAGCGCCCGACAGGGTTCCGAATACGAGCAGTACTTC

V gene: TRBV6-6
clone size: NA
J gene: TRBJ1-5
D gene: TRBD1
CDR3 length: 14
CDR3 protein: CASRTAGGDQPQHF
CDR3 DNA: TGTGCCAGCAGAACCGCAGGGGGAGATCAGCCCCAGCATTTT

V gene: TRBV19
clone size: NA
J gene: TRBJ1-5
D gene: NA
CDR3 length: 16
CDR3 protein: CASSIPTGLSNQPQHF
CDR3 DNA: TGTGCCAGTAGTATACCAACAGGCTTAAGCAATCAGCCCCAGCATTTT

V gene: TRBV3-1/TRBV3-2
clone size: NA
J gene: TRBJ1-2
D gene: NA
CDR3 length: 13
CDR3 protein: CASSQARVNGYTF
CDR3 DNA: TGTGCCAGCAGCCAAGCTCGAGTTAATGGCTACACCTTC

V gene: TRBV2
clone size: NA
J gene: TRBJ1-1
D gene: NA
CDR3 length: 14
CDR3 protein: CASSPQGPRTEAFF
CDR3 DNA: TGTGCCAGCAGCCCCCAGGGGCCCCGCACTGAAGCTTTCTTT

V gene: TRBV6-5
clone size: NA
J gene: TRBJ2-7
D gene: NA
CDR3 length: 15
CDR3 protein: CASSYSAQTSSEQYF
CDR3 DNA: TGTGCCAGCAGTTACTCGGCCCAAACTTCCTCCGAGCAGTACTTC

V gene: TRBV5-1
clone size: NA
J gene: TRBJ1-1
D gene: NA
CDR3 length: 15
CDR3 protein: CASSLAEGGFTEAFF
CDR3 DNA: TGCGCCAGCAGCTTGGCAGAGGGAGGGTTTACTGAAGCTTTCTTT

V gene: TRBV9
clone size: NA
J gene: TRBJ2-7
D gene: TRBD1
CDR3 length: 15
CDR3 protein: CASNLGGTGVHEQYF
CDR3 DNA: TGTGCCAGCAATCTCGGCGGGACAGGGGTACACGAGCAGTACTTC

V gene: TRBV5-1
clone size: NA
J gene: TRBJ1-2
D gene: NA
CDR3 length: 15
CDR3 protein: CASSDGHSGGYGYTF
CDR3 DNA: TGCGCCAGCAGCGACGGACATTCTGGAGGCTATGGCTACACCTTC

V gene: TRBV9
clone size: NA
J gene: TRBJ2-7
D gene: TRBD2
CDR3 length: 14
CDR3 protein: CASSVSGSPLEQYF
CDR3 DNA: TGTGCCAGCAGCGTGAGCGGGAGCCCCCTTGAGCAGTACTTC

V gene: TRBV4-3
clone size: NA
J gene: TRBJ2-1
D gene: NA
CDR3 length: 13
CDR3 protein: CASSQVRLNEQFF
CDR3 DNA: TGCGCCAGCAGCCAAGTACGGCTCAATGAGCAGTTCTTC

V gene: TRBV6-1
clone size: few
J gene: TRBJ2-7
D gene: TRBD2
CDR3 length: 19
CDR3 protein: CASSEGFWTSGRRRGEQYF
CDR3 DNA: TGTGCCAGCAGTGAAGGGTTTTGGACTAGCGGGAGGCGGAGGGGCGAGCAGTACTTC

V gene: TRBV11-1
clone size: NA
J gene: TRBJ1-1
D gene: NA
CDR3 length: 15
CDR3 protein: CASSPVGGEDTEAFF
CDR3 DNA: TGTGCCAGCAGCCCCGTGGGGGGGGAGGACACTGAAGCTTTCTTT

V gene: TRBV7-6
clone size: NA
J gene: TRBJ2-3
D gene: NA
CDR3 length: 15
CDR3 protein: CASSFASGSTDTQYF
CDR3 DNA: TGTGCCAGCAGCTTCGCCAGCGGGAGCACAGATACGCAGTATTTT

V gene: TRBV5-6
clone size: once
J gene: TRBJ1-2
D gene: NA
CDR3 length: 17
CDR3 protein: CASSLASGDKRYYGYTF
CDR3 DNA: TGTGCCAGCAGCTTAGCGTCGGGGGATAAACGCTACTATGGCTACACCTTC

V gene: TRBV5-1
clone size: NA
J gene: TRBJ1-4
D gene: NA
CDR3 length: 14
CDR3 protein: CASRGQGTNEKLFF
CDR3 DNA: TGCGCCAGTAGAGGTCAGGGAACGAATGAAAAACTGTTTTTT

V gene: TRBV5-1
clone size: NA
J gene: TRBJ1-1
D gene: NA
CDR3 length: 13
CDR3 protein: CASSVARETEAFF
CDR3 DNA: TGCGCCAGCAGCGTGGCCAGGGAAACTGAAGCTTTCTTT

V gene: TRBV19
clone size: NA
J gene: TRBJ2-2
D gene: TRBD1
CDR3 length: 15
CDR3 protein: CASRPGTGKDGELFF
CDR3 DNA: TGTGCCAGTAGACCCGGGACAGGGAAGGACGGGGAGCTGTTTTTT

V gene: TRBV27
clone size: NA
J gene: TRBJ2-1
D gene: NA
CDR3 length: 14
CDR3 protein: CASSFFDRTNEQFF
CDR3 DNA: TGTGCCAGCAGTTTTTTCGACAGGACTAATGAGCAGTTCTTC

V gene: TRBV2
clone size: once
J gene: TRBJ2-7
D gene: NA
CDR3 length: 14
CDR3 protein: CASSEEGESYEQYF
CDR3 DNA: TGTGCCAGCAGTGAGGAGGGGGAGTCCTACGAGCAGTACTTC

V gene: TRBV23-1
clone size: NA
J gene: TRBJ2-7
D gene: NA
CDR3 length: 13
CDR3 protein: CASLRTVAYEQYF
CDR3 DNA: TGCGCCAGCCTCCGGACTGTAGCCTACGAGCAGTACTTC

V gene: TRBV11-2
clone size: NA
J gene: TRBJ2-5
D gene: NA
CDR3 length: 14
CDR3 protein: CASSLDRLQETQYF
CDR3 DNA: TGTGCCAGCAGCTTAGATCGGCTTCAAGAGACCCAGTACTTC

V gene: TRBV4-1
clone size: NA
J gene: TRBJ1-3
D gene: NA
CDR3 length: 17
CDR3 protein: CASSQVGLGGRRNTIYF
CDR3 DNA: TGCGCCAGCAGCCAAGTAGGGTTGGGGGGTCGTAGAAACACCATATATTTT

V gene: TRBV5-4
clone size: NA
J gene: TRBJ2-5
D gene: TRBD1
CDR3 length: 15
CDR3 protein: CASSLRKGAGETQYF
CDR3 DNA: TGTGCCAGCAGCTTACGAAAGGGGGCTGGGGAGACCCAGTACTTC

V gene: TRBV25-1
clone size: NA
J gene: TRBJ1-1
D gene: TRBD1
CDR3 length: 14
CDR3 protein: CASSGTGGDGGAFF
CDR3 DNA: TGTGCCAGCAGTGGGACAGGGGGCGATGGCGGAGCTTTCTTT

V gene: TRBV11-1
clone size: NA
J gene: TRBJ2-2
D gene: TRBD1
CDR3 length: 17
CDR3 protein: CASSLAIGQGHTGELFF
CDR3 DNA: TGTGCCAGCAGCTTAGCGATCGGACAGGGACACACCGGGGAGCTGTTTTTT

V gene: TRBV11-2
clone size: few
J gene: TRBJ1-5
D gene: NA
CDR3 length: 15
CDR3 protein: CASSFDPGPNQPQHF
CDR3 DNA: TGTGCCAGCAGCTTCGACCCCGGGCCTAATCAGCCCCAGCATTTT

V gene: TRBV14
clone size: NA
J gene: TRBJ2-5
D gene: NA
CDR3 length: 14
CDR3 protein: CASSPTRRGETQYF
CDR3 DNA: TGTGCCAGCAGCCCGACACGGAGGGGAGAGACCCAGTACTTC

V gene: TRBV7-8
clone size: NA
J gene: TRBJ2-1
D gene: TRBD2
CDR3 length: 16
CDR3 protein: CASSPQAGGPKNEQFF
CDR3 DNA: TGTGCCAGCAGCCCCCAGGCGGGAGGGCCGAAAAATGAGCAGTTCTTC

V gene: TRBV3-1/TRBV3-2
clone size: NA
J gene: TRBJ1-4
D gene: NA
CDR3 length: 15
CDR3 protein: CASSQERGINEKLFF
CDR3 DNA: TGTGCCAGCAGCCAAGAGAGGGGCATTAATGAAAAACTGTTTTTT

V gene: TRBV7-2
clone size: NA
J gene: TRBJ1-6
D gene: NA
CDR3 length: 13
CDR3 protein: CASSLVLASPLHF
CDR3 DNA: TGTGCCAGCAGCTTAGTCTTGGCTTCACCCCTCCACTTT

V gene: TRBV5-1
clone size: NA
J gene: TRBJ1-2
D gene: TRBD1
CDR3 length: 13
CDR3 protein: CASGPGQGHGYTF
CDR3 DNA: TGCGCCAGCGGACCGGGACAGGGCCACGGCTACACCTTC

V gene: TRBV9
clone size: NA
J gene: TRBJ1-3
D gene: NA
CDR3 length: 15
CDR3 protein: CASSVGTGYGNTIYF
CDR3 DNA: TGTGCCAGCAGCGTAGGTACAGGGTACGGAAACACCATATATTTT

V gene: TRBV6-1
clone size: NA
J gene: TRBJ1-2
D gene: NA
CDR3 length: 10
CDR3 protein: CASSERGYTF
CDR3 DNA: TGTGCCAGCAGTGAAAGGGGCTACACCTTC

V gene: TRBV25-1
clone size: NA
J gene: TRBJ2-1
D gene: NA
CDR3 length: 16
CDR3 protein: CASSEHRASAYNEQFF
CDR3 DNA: TGTGCCAGCAGTGAGCATCGGGCTAGCGCATACAATGAGCAGTTCTTC

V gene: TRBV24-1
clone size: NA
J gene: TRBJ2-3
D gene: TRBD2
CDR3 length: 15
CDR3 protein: CATSDPGRSTDTQYF
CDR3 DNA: TGTGCCACCAGTGACCCCGGGAGGAGCACAGATACGCAGTATTTT

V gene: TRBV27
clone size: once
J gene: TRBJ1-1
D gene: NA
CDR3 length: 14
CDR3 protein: CASSFLQGNTEAFF
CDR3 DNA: TGTGCCAGCAGTTTTTTACAGGGGAACACTGAAGCTTTCTTT

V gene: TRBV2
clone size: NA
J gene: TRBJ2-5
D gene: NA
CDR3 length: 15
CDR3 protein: CASSGGLANRETQYF
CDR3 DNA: TGTGCCAGCAGTGGTGGTCTTGCAAACCGGGAGACCCAGTACTTC

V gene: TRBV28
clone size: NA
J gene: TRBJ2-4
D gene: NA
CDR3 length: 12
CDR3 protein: CASQRSGNIQYF
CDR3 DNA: TGTGCCAGCCAAAGATCGGGGAACATTCAGTACTTC

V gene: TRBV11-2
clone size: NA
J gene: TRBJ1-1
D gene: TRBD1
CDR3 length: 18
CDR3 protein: CASRRRQTQGGMNTEAFF
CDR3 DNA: TGTGCCAGCAGACGACGACAGACCCAGGGGGGCATGAACACTGAAGCTTTCTTT

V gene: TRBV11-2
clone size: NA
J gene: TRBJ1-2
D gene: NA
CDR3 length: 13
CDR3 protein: CASSLGEGRGYTF
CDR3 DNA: TGTGCCAGCAGCTTAGGAGAGGGTCGTGGCTACACCTTC

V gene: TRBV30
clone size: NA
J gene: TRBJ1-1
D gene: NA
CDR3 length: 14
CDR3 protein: CAWSPYVRNTEAFF
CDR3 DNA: TGTGCCTGGAGCCCCTATGTGAGGAACACTGAAGCTTTCTTT